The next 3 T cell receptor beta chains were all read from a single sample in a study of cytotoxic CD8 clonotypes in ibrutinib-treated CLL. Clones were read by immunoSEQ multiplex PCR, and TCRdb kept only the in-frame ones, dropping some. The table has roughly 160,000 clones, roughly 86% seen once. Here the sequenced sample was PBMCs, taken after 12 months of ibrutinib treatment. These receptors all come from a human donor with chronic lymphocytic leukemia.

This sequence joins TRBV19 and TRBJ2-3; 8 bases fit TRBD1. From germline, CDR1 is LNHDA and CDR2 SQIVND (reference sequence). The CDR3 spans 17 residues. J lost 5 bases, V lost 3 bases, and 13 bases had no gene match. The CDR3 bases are TGTGCCAGTAGTATTACTGCGGCAGGGGGCTTTGGAGATACGCAGTATTTT. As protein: CASSITAAGGFGDTQYF. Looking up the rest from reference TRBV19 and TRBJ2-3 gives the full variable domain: DGGITQSPKYLFRKEGQNVTLSCEQNLNHDAMYWYRQDPGQGLRLIYYSQIVNDFQKGDIAEGYSVSREKKESFPLTVTSAQKNPTAFYLCASSITAAGGFGDTQYFGPGTRLTVL.

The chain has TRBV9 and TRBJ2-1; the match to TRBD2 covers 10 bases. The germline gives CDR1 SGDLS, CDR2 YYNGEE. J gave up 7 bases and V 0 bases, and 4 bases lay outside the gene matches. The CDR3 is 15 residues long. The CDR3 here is CASSVEASGRNEQFF. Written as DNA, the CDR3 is TGTGCCAGCAGCGTAGAGGCTAGCGGGAGAAATGAGCAGTTCTTC.

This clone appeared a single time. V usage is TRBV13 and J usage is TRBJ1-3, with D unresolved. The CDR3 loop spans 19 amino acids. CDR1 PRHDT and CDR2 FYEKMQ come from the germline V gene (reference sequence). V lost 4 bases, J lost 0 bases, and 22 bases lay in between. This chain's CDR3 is CASSSGGRLLSGSGNTIYF. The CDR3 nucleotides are TGTGCCAGCAGCTCGGGAGGCAGGCTACTCTCTGGCTCTGGAAACACCATATATTTT.